The present T cell receptor beta chain was sequenced within a study of tumor and adjacent non-tumor tissue in lung cancer. Study at large: Some 4.1 million productive TCRbeta reads were obtained per sample on average.

TCRbeta libraries were built with three rounds of nested PCR, modified from ARM-PCR. A single record per CDR3 protein comes from TCRdb applying MiXCR to the multiplex PCR reads. There are about 85,000 distinct CDR3 sequences in the sample; around two thirds occur only once, and about 16% lies in the top ten. This sample's RNA came from whole unsorted tissue. This clonotype was detected ten times or more. Its matching antigen is unknown. General study results and limits: Tumor tissue had significantly higher TCR diversity than normal lung. Normal lung showed higher cumulative top 100 clone frequency than tumor.

The sequence was collected from a man aged 65-85 years with non-small cell lung cancer. The source material was lung tumor tissue.

The CDR3, as DNA: TGCAGCGTTGATGGGGCCAGACGGGCTTTCTTT. This codes for CSVDGARRAFF. V usage is TRBV29-1 and J usage is TRBJ1-1, with a weak D call TRBD1 (5 bases). The V end was cut by 3 bases, the J end by 11 bases, with 13 bases between. This CDR3 has 11 amino acids. Per germline, CDR1 SQVTM and CDR2 ANQGSEA.